The clone carrying this T cell receptor beta chain was recorded many times. What it binds is unknown. The data were taken from a study of T cell repertoires in cytomegalovirus infection. Study context: Indications came from public TCR beta signatures; they pointed to CMV infection and to a matching HLA type. Study results and limitations: Ex vivo, HLA-C-restricted CMV-specific TCR beta clonotypes prevailed over the rest of the response.

Each CDR3 protein gets one entry after TCRdb re-called the reads with MiXCR. The sample lists about 530,000 distinct CDR3 sequences, 26% occurring once. The sample was PBMCs. The clonotype was recovered from a human donor in good health (CMV status not recorded). Some clones in this sample may be carry-over from other donors' samples.

CDR3 amino acids: CASDSGAPYNEQFF. CDR3 bases: TGTGCCAGCGACAGCGGAGCGCCCTACAATGAGCAGTTCTTC. The chain has TRBV6-2 or TRBV6-3 and TRBJ2-1, with D perhaps being TRBD1 or TRBD2 (5 bases each). From germline, CDR1 is MNHEY and CDR2 SVGEGT. This CDR3 has 14 residues. V shed 8 bases and J shed 2 bases, with 13 bases lying between them.